One sample yielded the 32 T cell receptor beta chains listed below, sequenced in a study of immune heterogeneity within non-small cell lung tumors. Bulk tumor genomic DNA was the template, and each sample received about 600 ng. Taken during surgery, several biopsies per primary tumor were spaced as far apart as possible within the tumor mass. It was patients with untreated, newly diagnosed non-small cell lung cancer who underwent curative surgery. The TCR beta CDR3 region was amplified by multiplex PCR employing 32 V and 13 J primers. TCRdb fed the multiplex PCR reads into MiXCR, producing one record per CDR3 protein. The sample shows some 10,000 distinct CDR3 sequences, roughly 30% of them seen only once. What was sequenced was lung tumor tissue. These receptors originate from a woman aged 60-70 years with non-small cell lung cancer.

For this clonotype: A read error is possible here, since a much larger clone lies one base away. The chain combines TRBV13 with TRBJ2-1, with 9 bases lining up with TRBD2. The CDR3 sequence is 17 residues long. The germline CDR1 and CDR2 sequences are PRHDT and FYEKMQ (reference sequence). The CDR3 nucleotides are TGTGCCAGCAGCTTAGGGCGGACAGAGCTAGCGGGAAGGGAGCAGCTCTTC. It codes for CASSLGRTELAGREQLF. Drawing the rest from reference TRBV13 and TRBJ2-1, the complete variable domain is AAGVIQSPRHLIKEKRETATLKCYPIPRHDTVYWYQQGPGQDPQFLISFYEKMQSDKGSIPDRFSAQQFSDYHSELNMSSLELGDSALYFCASSLGRTELAGREQLFGPGTRLTVL.

This clonotype was found a few times. Here the CDR3 reads CASSKRQSNQPQHF. The DNA of the CDR3 is TGTGCCAGCAGTAAGCGACAGAGCAATCAGCCCCAGCATTTT. The V gene is TRBV28, the J gene TRBJ1-5; D perhaps matches TRBD1 (5 bases). CDR3 length equals 14 residues. Germline CDR1 MDHEN, CDR2 SYDVKM. V was cut by 5 bases and J by 1 base, with 9 bases left in between.

Details on this clonotype: A much more abundant neighbour one base away suggests this may be a read error. The chain has TRBV4-1 and TRBJ2-7; 16 bases match TRBD2. CDR3 length: 18 residues. Germline CDR1 reads MGHRA; CDR2 reads YSYEKL. The V and J ends lost 7 bases and 3 bases, in that order; junction bases with no gene match: 12. The CDR3 DNA reads as TGCGCCAGCATCCTCGGGACTAGCGGGAGGGCCCAAGTCTACGAGCAGTACTTC. It translates to CASILGTSGRAQVYEQYF.

The CDR3 region has the DNA TGCAGTGCCGCTAGCGGGGGCTACAATGAGCAGTTCTTC. Translating it yields CSAASGGYNEQFF. V usage is TRBV20-1 and J usage is TRBJ2-1; 10 bases match TRBD2. The length of the CDR3 is 13 residues. Per germline, CDR1 DFQATT and CDR2 SNEGSKA (reference sequence). After removal of 6 bases from V and 3 bases from J, the junction contained 2 bases not matched to a gene.

A few counts support this clonotype. This chain links TRBV7-3 with TRBJ2-4, with D unclear. The CDR3 totals 14 residues. Germline assignment: CDR1 SGHTA and CDR2 FQGTGA. Trimming left V 0 bases short and J 6 bases short, with 9 bases between. The CDR3 DNA sequence: TGTGCCAGCAGCTTAACGGGCGCCGGAAACATTCAGTACTTC. Its protein is CASSLTGAGNIQYF.

In its sample, this clonotype ranks as medium-sized. The CDR3: CSAPGRARREQYF. The DNA for the CDR3 is TGCAGTGCCCCGGGAAGGGCCAGAAGGGAGCAGTACTTC. This rearrangement joins TRBV20-1 to TRBJ2-7; tentative D call: TRBD2 (5 bases). CDR1 and CDR2 from the germline V gene are DFQATT and SNEGSKA (reference sequence). This CDR3 is 13 amino acids long. V was clipped by 6 bases and J by 7 bases, with 19 bases between them.

Many counts were recorded for this clonotype. This chain connects TRBV29-1 to TRBJ2-2, with D unclear. This CDR3 region has 11 residues. Trimming left V 4 bases short and J 6 bases short, with 6 bases between. CDR1 is SQVTM and CDR2 is ANQGSEA in the germline V gene. CDR3 DNA: TGCAGCGTTGCCGGCCCCGGGGAGCTGTTTTTT. It specifies CSVAGPGELFF.

This clonotype appeared many times. The V call is TRBV28, the J call TRBJ2-7, with TRBD2 as a possible D gene (5 bases). V lost 2 bases, J lost 2 bases, and 13 bases lay in between. Germline assignment: CDR1 MDHEN and CDR2 SYDVKM. The length of the CDR3 is 15 residues. As DNA, the CDR3 is TGTGCCAGCAGTTTACGGGGTTGGGGTACCTACGAGCAGTACTTC. This encodes CASSLRGWGTYEQYF.

Sample share makes this clonotype medium-sized (0.01 to 0.1%). This chain uses TRBV9 with TRBJ2-2; D gene unclear. CDR1 and CDR2 from the germline V gene are SGDLS and YYNGEE. CDR3 length: 13 residues. V was cut by 0 bases and J by 4 bases, with 4 bases left in between. The CDR3 loop is CASSVGGTGELFF. Here the CDR3 DNA reads TGTGCCAGCAGCGTAGGGGGCACCGGGGAGCTGTTTTTT.

The gene calls are TRBV30 and TRBJ1-6; weak D call: TRBD1 (5 bases). Trimming removed 0 bases from V and 4 bases from J, with 19 bases in between. CDR3 size: 18 residues. CDR1 is GTSNPN and CDR2 is SVGIG in the germline V gene (reference sequence). The CDR3 region is CAWSVRRGGRGYNSPLHF. In DNA form, the CDR3 reads TGTGCCTGGAGTGTACGTCGGGGGGGACGGGGGTATAATTCACCCCTCCACTTT.

Remarks on this clonotype: Since a much larger clone is just one base distant, this may be a read error. The gene calls are TRBV24-1 and TRBJ2-1; D gene ambiguous. This CDR3 is built from 12 residues. CDR1 and CDR2 from the germline V gene are KGHDR and SFDVKD. Trimming removed 1 base from V and 6 bases from J, with 3 bases in between. Written as DNA, the CDR3 is TGTGCCACCAGTGATTTACCCAATGAGCAGTTCTTC. It codes for CATSDLPNEQFF.

The table lists this clonotype with a few counts. This could be a read error, since a much larger clone is one nucleotide away. This chain joins TRBV28 and TRBJ1-6, with D uncertain. The V gene's germline CDR1 is MDHEN and CDR2 SYDVKM. The CDR3 consists of 13 residues. The CDR3 here is CASSINPVVTLYF. The CDR3 DNA sequence: TGTGCCAGCAGTATAAATCCGGTGGTGACCCTCTACTTT.

The rearrangement links TRBV4-3 to TRBJ2-5, with D maybe TRBD2 (6 bases). Per germline, CDR1 LGHNA and CDR2 YSLEER. V lost 4 bases and J lost 7, with 16 bases in between. The length of the CDR3 is 14 residues. The CDR3 DNA is TGCGCCAGCAGCCCCCTAGCGCACCAGGGGACCCAGTACTTC. Its protein is CASSPLAHQGTQYF.

V usage is TRBV7-9 and J usage is TRBJ2-5; D is unresolved. From germline, CDR1 is SEHNR and CDR2 FQNEAQ (reference sequence). Trimming stripped 4 bases from V and 7 bases from J, with 10 bases between. This CDR3 is 12 amino acids long. The CDR3 is CASSSGWGTQYF. For the CDR3, the DNA is TGTGCCAGCAGCTCCGGTTGGGGGACCCAGTACTTC.

This clonotype occurred a few times. This chain joins TRBV20-1 and TRBJ1-2; TRBD1 might be the D (6 bases). The germline CDR1 and CDR2 sequences are DFQATT and SNEGSKA (reference sequence). The CDR3 spans 12 residues. V dropped 6 bases and J dropped 7 bases, with 15 bases sitting between them. CDR3 coding DNA: TGCAGTGCCCGGACAGATTTTGGTGGCTACACCTTC. Residues: CSARTDFGGYTF.

This clonotype counts as medium-sized. The gene calls are TRBV30 and TRBJ2-2; D gene unclear. The CDR3 totals 14 residues. V was pared by 1 base and J by 5 bases, with 11 bases between. Germline values: CDR1 GTSNPN, CDR2 SVGIG (reference sequence). Here the CDR3 reads CAWSAEQKTGELFF. The DNA for the CDR3 is TGTGCCTGGAGTGCAGAACAGAAAACCGGGGAGCTGTTTTTT.

By proportion, this clonotype is medium-sized. The genes are TRBV20-1 and TRBJ2-7, with TRBD2 identical over 7 bases. The germline CDR1 and CDR2 sequences are DFQATT and SNEGSKA (reference sequence). The CDR3 spans 15 residues. V gave up 0 bases and J gave up 6 bases; unmatched junction bases: 11. The CDR3 here is CSARDLETSPLEQYF. The CDR3 region has the DNA TGCAGTGCTAGAGATCTGGAGACTAGCCCCCTCGAGCAGTACTTC.

This chain joins TRBV7-9 and TRBJ2-7; 7 bases map to TRBD2. The V and J ends lost 4 bases and 3 bases, in that order; junction bases with no gene match: 6. Germline V gene data show CDR1 as SEHNR and CDR2 as FQNEAQ (reference sequence). The CDR3 is 14 residues long. The CDR3 region has the DNA TGTGCCAGCAGCTCCTTAGCGGGCGGCTACGAGCAGTACTTC. Translated: CASSSLAGGYEQYF.

Concerning this clonotype: A read error is possible here, since a much larger clone lies one base away. This chain connects TRBV5-1 to TRBJ1-6, with D maybe TRBD1 (5 bases). Germline lookup yields CDR1 SGHRS and CDR2 YFSETQ. This CDR3 spans 15 amino acids. Trimming removed 2 bases from V and 5 bases from J, with 11 bases in between. The CDR3 bases are TGCGCCAGCAGCTTCGATGCAGGGAATAATTCACCCCTCCACTTT. Its protein is CASSFDAGNNSPLHF.

This clonotype has a handful of counts. This chain joins TRBV6-1 and TRBJ2-3; D call uncertain. The length of the CDR3 is 11 residues. Looked up from germline, CDR1 is MNHNS and CDR2 is SASEGT. With 5 bases removed from V and 3 bases from J, the gap between germline ends came to 3 bases. CDR3 sequence: CASSLTDTQYF. In DNA, the CDR3 is TGTGCCAGCAGTCTGACAGATACGCAGTATTTT.

Comment on this clonotype: A clone one base away is much larger, so this may be a read error. The V call is TRBV24-1, the J call TRBJ2-7; D possibly matches TRBD1 or TRBD2 (5 bases each). In germline, CDR1 is KGHDR, CDR2 SFDVKD. CDR3 length: 13 residues. The CDR3 loop reads CPTSDGGLGEQYF. As DNA, the CDR3 is TGTCCCACCAGTGATGGGGGTCTCGGAGAGCAGTACTTC.

In this sample, this clonotype turned up a few times. V usage is TRBV7-9 and J usage is TRBJ2-1; TRBD2 is a possible D gene (6 bases). The CDR3 consists of 16 residues. Germline-derived CDR1 and CDR2 are SEHNR and FQNEAQ (reference sequence). V dropped 5 bases and J dropped 2 bases, with 16 bases sitting between them. The CDR3 is CASSPPPAGTYNEQFF. The CDR3 coding sequence is TGTGCCAGCAGCCCGCCCCCGGCGGGAACCTACAATGAGCAGTTCTTC. Full variable domain (remainder filled in from reference TRBV7-9 and TRBJ2-1): DTGVSQNPRHKITKRGQNVTFRCDPISEHNRLYWYRQTLGQGPEFLTYFQNEAQLEKSRLLSDRFSAERPKGSFSTLEIQRTEQGDSAMYLCASSPPPAGTYNEQFFGPGTRLTVL.

For the CDR3, the DNA is TGCGCCAGCAGCAAATTTGAAGGGGGTCGGGCACATGGCTACACCTTC. It is translated as CASSKFEGGRAHGYTF. The chain is built from TRBV5-1 and TRBJ1-2, with a tentative D call TRBD1 (6 bases). Germline V gene lookup returns CDR1 SGHRS and CDR2 YFSETQ. This CDR3 is built from 16 residues. Trimming left V 4 bases short and J 6 bases short, with 22 bases between.

This clonotype qualifies as medium-sized (0.01 to 0.1%). The chain carries TRBV7-2 and TRBJ2-7; either TRBD1 or TRBD2 may fit D (6 bases each). Germline CDR1 SGHTA, CDR2 FQGNSA. The CDR3 is 15 amino acids. V lost 1 base to trimming and J lost 0 bases, with 10 bases between them. As DNA, the CDR3 is TGTGCCAGCAGCTTAGGAGGGGGGATCTCCTACGAGCAGTACTTC. Translating gives CASSLGGGISYEQYF.

Notes on this clonotype: A much larger clone lies a single base off, so this may be a read error. The chain links TRBV5-1 to TRBJ1-4; D unclear. The CDR3 length is 14 residues. Germline CDR1 is SGHRS and CDR2 is YFSETQ. V was shortened by 0 bases and J by 5 bases, with 8 bases between the two germline ends. CDR3 nucleotides: TGCGCCAGCAGCTTGGGAAAGGAGAATGAAAAACTGTTTTTT. Encoded protein: CASSLGKENEKLFF.

The chain is built from TRBV7-8 and TRBJ2-7; weak D call: TRBD1 (5 bases). Trimming took 5 bases from V and 2 from J, leaving 19 bases between them. Germline lookup yields CDR1 SGHVS and CDR2 FQNEAQ. This CDR3 has 16 amino acids. CDR3 coding DNA: TGTGCCAGCAGCACACCCTCCTGGGGCGGAACCTACGAGCAGTACTTC. Its translation is CASSTPSWGGTYEQYF.

In this sample, this clonotype turned up many times. The rearrangement joins TRBV7-2 to TRBJ1-4; 7 bases fit TRBD1. The CDR3 contains 14 residues. Losses at the gene ends were 3 bases for V and 7 bases for J; bases not matched to a gene: 5. The germline CDR1 and CDR2 sequences are SGHTA and FQGNSA. The DNA for the CDR3 is TGTGCCAGCAGCTTGCCGGGACAGACTGAAAAACTGTTTTTT. Its protein product is CASSLPGQTEKLFF.

This clonotype showed up many times. The chain couples TRBV7-2 to TRBJ2-6; no firm D call. Trimming removed 5 bases from V and 1 base from J, with 9 bases in between. The CDR3 runs 15 residues. Germline CDR1 reads SGHTA; CDR2 reads FQGNSA. CDR3 in DNA: TGTGCCAGCAGCAAACAGAGGTCTGGGGCCAACGTCCTGACTTTC. Its protein product is CASSKQRSGANVLTF.

As regards this clonotype: The conserved closing phenylalanine or tryptophan is absent in this CDR3, likely reflecting a read error. The V and J genes are TRBV20-1 and TRBJ2-2; D perhaps matches TRBD2 (6 bases). Germline V CDR1 and CDR2: DFQATT, SNEGSKA (reference sequence). The V end lost 6 bases, the J end lost 7 bases, and 21 bases lay between the germline ends. The length of the CDR3 is 15 residues. The CDR3 reads CSARPAGLTNGELFS. For the CDR3, the DNA is TGCAGTGCCAGACCGGCGGGACTTACCAACGGGGAGCTGTTTTCT.

The chain combines TRBV9 with TRBJ1-5, with D tentatively TRBD1 (5 bases). The CDR3 is 13 residues long. The germline V gene has CDR1 SGDLS and CDR2 YYNGEE. The V end lost 3 bases, the J end lost 5 bases, and 9 bases lay between the germline ends. The CDR3 loop reads CASSGGDYQPQHF. The CDR3 DNA reads TGTGCCAGCAGCGGAGGGGATTATCAGCCCCAGCATTTT.

With respect to this clonotype: Being one base from a much bigger clone, this may be a read error. In this CDR3 the conserved last residue, phenylalanine or tryptophan, is missing, so a read error is likely. This chain joins TRBV19 and TRBJ2-5, with D perhaps TRBD1 (6 bases). CDR1 is LNHDA and CDR2 is SQIVND in the germline V gene (reference sequence). V lost 9 bases and J lost 1, with 12 bases in between. This CDR3 has 13 amino acids. CDR3 coding DNA: TGTGCCAGAAACAGGGTTTCCCAAGAGACCCAGTACTTA. Protein: CARNRVSQETQYL.

This clonotype was seen many times. V gene TRBV6-2 or TRBV6-3 combines with J gene TRBJ2-7; 8 nucleotides agree with TRBD2. J gave up 2 bases and V 2 bases, and 8 bases lay outside the gene matches. The germline V gene encodes CDR1 MNHEY and CDR2 SVGEGT. The CDR3 consists of 16 residues. Here the CDR3 reads CASSYGPAGAAYEQYF. In nucleotides, the CDR3 is TGTGCCAGCAGTTACGGTCCAGCGGGAGCAGCCTACGAGCAGTACTTC.